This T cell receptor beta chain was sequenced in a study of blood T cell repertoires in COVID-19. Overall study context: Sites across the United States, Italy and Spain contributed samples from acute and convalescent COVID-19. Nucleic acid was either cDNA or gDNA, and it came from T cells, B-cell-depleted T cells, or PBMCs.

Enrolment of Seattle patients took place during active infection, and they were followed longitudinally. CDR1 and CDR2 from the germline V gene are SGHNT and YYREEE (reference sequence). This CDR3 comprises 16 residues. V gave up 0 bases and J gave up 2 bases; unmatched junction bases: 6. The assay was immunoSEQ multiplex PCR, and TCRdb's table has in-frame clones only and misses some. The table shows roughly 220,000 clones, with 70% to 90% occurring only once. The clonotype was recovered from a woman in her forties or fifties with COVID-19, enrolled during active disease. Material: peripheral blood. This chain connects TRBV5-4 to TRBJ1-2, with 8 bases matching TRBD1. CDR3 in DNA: TGTGCCAGCAGCTTGGGCCTACAGGGGGTGAACTATGGCTACACCTTC. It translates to CASSLGLQGVNYGYTF.